What follows describes a single TCR beta chain. Its antigen is not identified. Profiling relied on immunoSEQ multiplex PCR, and the TCRdb table lists in-frame clones only, not all of them. Of some 40,000 clones listed, approximately 93% were seen once; the top ten hold less than 4%. This CDR3 spans 16 amino acids. Trimming took 2 bases from V and 5 from J; bases not matched to a gene: 9. CDR1 is MNHEY, CDR2 SMNVEV, per germline (reference sequence). The data derive from a study of graft-versus-host responses after intestinal transplantation. Study in general: Grafts that recipients had were multivisceral, liver-intestinal, or isolated intestinal transplants. Tacrolimus plus steroids were given to all recipients for about 3 years, preceded by anti-thymocyte globulin induction.

Study findings and constraints: Patients with graft-donor T cell macrochimerism had high graft-versus-host to host-versus-graft clonal ratios in allografts. In recipient marrow, GvH clones were found, and some appeared first in ileum or blood.

This specimen consisted of PBMCs, obtained approximately 700 days after intestinal transplantation. The V and J genes are TRBV27 and TRBJ1-1; 9 bases match TRBD1. This TCR came from a human patient who received an intestinal transplant, so some T cells may come from the graft donor. The chain's CDR3 is CASSLTPDRGGTEAFF. DNA of the CDR3: TGTGCCAGCAGTTTAACCCCGGACAGGGGCGGGACTGAAGCTTTCTTT.